This note documents a single TCR beta chain sequence. CDR1 is SGHTA, CDR2 FQGTGA, per germline. CDR3 length: 13 amino acids. V gave up 5 bases and J gave up 5 bases; unmatched junction bases: 1. Time point defined: after neoadjuvant nivolumab, at surgical resection. These newly diagnosed stage II-IVA oral cavity squamous cell carcinoma patients had no prior systemic or radiation treatment. Cohort: HPV-negative, locally advanced oral cavity squamous cell carcinoma patients. Using immunoSEQ multiplex PCR, the repertoire was profiled, and TCRdb retains in-frame clones only, with some absent. The sample lists 65,000 to 70,000 clones, roughly nine tenths occurring once. The data were taken from a study of neoadjuvant anti-PD-1 for oral cavity cancer. On the study more broadly: Nivolumab at 3 mg/kg was mostly given biweekly, three to four doses, pre-surgery.

Specimen: PBMCs, collected after nivolumab (anti-PD-1) treatment. This clonotype was obtained from a person aged 40 to 85 with oral cavity squamous cell carcinoma. V gene TRBV7-3 combines with J gene TRBJ2-2; TRBD1 agrees at 8 bases. CDR3 region: CASSRQGTGELFF. In nucleotides, the CDR3 is TGTGCCAGCAGCCGACAGGGGACCGGGGAGCTGTTTTTT.